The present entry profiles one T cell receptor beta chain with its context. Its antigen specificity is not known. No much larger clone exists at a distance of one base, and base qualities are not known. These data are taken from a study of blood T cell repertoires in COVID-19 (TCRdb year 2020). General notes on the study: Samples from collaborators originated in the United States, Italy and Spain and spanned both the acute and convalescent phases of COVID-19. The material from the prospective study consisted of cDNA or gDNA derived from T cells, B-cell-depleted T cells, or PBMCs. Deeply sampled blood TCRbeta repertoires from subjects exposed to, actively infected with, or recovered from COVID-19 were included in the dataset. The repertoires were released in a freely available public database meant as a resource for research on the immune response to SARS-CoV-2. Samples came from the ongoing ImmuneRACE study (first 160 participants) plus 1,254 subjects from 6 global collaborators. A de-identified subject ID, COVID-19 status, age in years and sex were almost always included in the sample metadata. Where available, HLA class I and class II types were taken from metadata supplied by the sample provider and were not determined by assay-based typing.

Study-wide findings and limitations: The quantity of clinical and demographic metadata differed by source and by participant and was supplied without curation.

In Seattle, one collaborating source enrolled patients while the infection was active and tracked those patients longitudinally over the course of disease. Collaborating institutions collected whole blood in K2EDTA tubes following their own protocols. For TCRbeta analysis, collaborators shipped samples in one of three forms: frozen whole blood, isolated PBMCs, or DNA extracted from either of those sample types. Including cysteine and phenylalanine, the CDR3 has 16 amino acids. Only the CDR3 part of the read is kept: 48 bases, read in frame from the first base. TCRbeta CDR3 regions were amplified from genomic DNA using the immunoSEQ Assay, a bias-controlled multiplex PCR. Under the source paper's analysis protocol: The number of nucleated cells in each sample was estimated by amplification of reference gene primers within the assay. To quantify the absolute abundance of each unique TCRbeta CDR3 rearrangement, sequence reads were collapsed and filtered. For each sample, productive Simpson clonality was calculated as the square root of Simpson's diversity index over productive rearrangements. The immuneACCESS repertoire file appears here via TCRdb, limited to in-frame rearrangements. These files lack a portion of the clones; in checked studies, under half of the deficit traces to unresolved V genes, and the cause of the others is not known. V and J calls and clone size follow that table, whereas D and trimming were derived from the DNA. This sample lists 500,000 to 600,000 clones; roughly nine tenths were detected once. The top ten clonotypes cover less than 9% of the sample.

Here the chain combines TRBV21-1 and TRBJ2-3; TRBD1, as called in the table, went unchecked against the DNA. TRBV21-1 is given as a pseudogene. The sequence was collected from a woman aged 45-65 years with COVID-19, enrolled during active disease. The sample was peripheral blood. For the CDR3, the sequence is CASSTRGTETTGTQYF. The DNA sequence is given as TGTGCCAGCAGCACCCGCGGGACAGAGACCACCGGTACGCAGTATTTT.